The T cell receptor beta chain described here comes from a study of T cell repertoires in cytomegalovirus infection. Overall study context: Public signatures in TCR beta pointed to CMV infection and matching HLA type.

This clonotype was recorded a few times. Its antigen is still unknown. From the reads, TCRdb called clonotypes with MiXCR, one entry per CDR3 protein. There are over 250,000 distinct CDR3 sequences in the sample; roughly a fifth occur only once, and roughly a fifth lies in the top ten. The CDR3 totals 16 residues. In germline, CDR1 is MNHNY, CDR2 SVGAGI (reference sequence). V gave up 6 bases and J gave up 0 bases; unmatched junction bases: 7. The study's findings and limits: HLA-C-restricted CMV-specific TCR beta clonotypes were dominant in the ex vivo response.

This specimen was cultured PBMCs, taken from culture after CMV antigen stimulation. The V gene is TRBV6-6, the J gene TRBJ2-3; the match to TRBD2 covers 9 bases. This clonotype originated in a human donor in good health (CMV status not recorded). Some clones in this sample may be carry-over from other donors' samples. Here the CDR3 reads CASRLSGSGSTDTQYF. In nucleotides, the CDR3 is TGTGCCAGCAGGCTTAGCGGGAGTGGGAGCACAGATACGCAGTATTTT.